The 21 T cell receptor beta chains reported below all come from one sample, sequenced in a study of blood T cells in healthy people across ages. It was with a sample-barcoded 5' primer and a J-beta primer mix that a second PCR of about 6 to 12 cycles was run. TCRdb ran MiXCR on the 5' RACE reads and lists one entry per CDR3 protein. In the table there are hundreds of thousands of distinct CDR3 sequences, roughly 58% of which are singletons. Sequencing was done on a sample of blood. The receptors shown here come from a man between 60 and 70 years old in good health.

The chain combines TRBV7-6 with TRBJ1-4, with D possibly TRBD1 on 5 matching bases. The germline V and J ends were trimmed by 2 bases and 3 bases, with 22 bases remaining between them. Germline CDR1 and CDR2: SGHVS and FNYEAQ. This CDR3 region has 19 residues. CDR3 sequence: CASSLRGVLPSGANEKLFF. CDR3 nucleotide sequence: TGTGCCAGCAGCTTACGTGGGGTACTCCCTTCGGGGGCTAATGAAAAACTGTTTTTT.

This clonotype came up a few times. This chain uses TRBV10-3 with TRBJ1-6; 7 bases are a match to TRBD1. Germline V gene lookup returns CDR1 ENHRY and CDR2 SYGVKD. This CDR3 has 14 amino acids. Germline trimming cut 4 bases from V and 8 bases from J; bases unmatched to any gene: 5. Here the CDR3 reads CAISGGTAYSPLHF. The CDR3 nucleotides read TGTGCCATCAGTGGCGGGACAGCCTATTCACCCCTCCACTTT.

This rearrangement joins TRBV11-3 to TRBJ2-3, with a tentative D call TRBD1 (6 bases). Between the trimmed V and J ends, which lost 2 bases and 7 bases, there was a span of 22 bases. Germline lookup yields CDR1 SGHNT and CDR2 YENEEA. The CDR3 sequence is 17 residues long. CDR3 in DNA: TGTGCCAGCAGCTTAAGGTCTCCAGGGGCGACGGGAAATACGCAGTATTTT. This sequence encodes CASSLRSPGATGNTQYF. Together with reference TRBV11-3 and TRBJ2-3, the CDR3 gives the full variable domain: EAGVVQSPRYKIIEKKQPVAFWCNPISGHNTLYWYLQNLGQGPELLIRYENEEAVDDSQLPKDRFSAERLKGVDSTLKIQPAELGDSAVYLCASSLRSPGATGNTQYFGPGTRLTVL.

The sample holds a few counts of this clonotype. CDR3 protein: CATSDLAVGNEQFF. Written as DNA, the CDR3 is TGTGCCACCAGTGACCTAGCGGTGGGCAATGAGCAGTTCTTC. The rearrangement links TRBV24-1 to TRBJ2-1; TRBD2 matches 7 bases. The V gene's germline CDR1 is KGHDR and CDR2 SFDVKD. The CDR3 is made up of 14 amino acids. The V gene end was trimmed by 4 bases and the J gene end by 6 bases; junction bases not matched to a gene: 5.

V usage is TRBV27 and J usage is TRBJ2-2; 10 bases agree with TRBD1. In germline, CDR1 is MNHEY, CDR2 SMNVEV (reference sequence). V was clipped by 4 bases and J by 7 bases; unmatched bases: 3. The CDR3 loop spans 14 amino acids. CDR3 sequence: CASSWGQGSGELFF. As DNA, the CDR3 is TGTGCCAGCAGTTGGGGACAGGGGAGCGGGGAGCTGTTTTTT.

The V gene is TRBV6-6, the J gene TRBJ2-1; D tentatively fits TRBD1 or TRBD2 (5 bases each). CDR1 and CDR2 from the germline V gene are MNHNY and SVGAGI (reference sequence). The CDR3 totals 11 residues. V was pared by 6 bases and J by 10 bases, with 10 bases between. The CDR3 nucleotides read TGTGCCAGCAGCCCGGGACGGGAGCAGTTCTTC. It yields the protein CASSPGREQFF.

This clonotype was found a few times. The J gene is TRBJ2-7, the V gene TRBV2; 11 bases fit TRBD2. The V gene's germline CDR1 is SNHLY and CDR2 FYNNEI. J gave up 7 bases and V 6 bases, and 8 bases lay outside the gene matches. CDR3 length: 14 amino acids. DNA for the CDR3: TGTGCCAGCAGCCCTAGCGGGGGGTATGGGGAGCAGTACTTC. Its translation is CASSPSGGYGEQYF.

The chain carries TRBV6-1 and TRBJ2-7; D remains ambiguous. Germline V lookup: CDR1 MNHNS, CDR2 SASEGT. The CDR3 totals 14 residues. Between the trimmed V and J ends, which lost 7 bases and 1 base, there was a span of 14 bases. The DNA for the CDR3 is TGTGCCAGCACCCAATCTCGTGGGTCCTACGAGCAGTACTTC. It codes for CASTQSRGSYEQYF.

The chain recombines TRBV29-1 with TRBJ2-5; the match to TRBD2 covers 9 bases. CDR1 is SQVTM and CDR2 is ANQGSEA in the germline V gene. The V and J ends lost 4 bases and 2 bases, in that order; junction bases with no gene match: 14. The CDR3 runs 17 residues. The CDR3 protein is CSVGGADPSGVQETQYF. Here the CDR3 DNA reads TGCAGCGTTGGGGGGGCAGATCCTAGCGGGGTTCAAGAGACCCAGTACTTC.

The chain joins TRBV7-2 to TRBJ2-1; 9 bases line up with TRBD2. CDR1 SGHTA and CDR2 FQGNSA come from the germline V gene. After removal of 1 base from V and 6 bases from J, the junction contained 10 bases not matched to a gene. This CDR3 has 17 residues. The CDR3 bases are TGTGCCAGCAGCTTAGATGGCCTCCGCGGGGGGGTCAATGAGCAGTTCTTC. Translating it yields CASSLDGLRGGVNEQFF.

V usage is TRBV10-2 and J usage is TRBJ2-7, with a possible D match to TRBD1 (5 bases). The V and J ends lost 4 bases and 3 bases respectively, with 10 bases between them. The CDR3 has 13 amino acids. Per germline, CDR1 WSHSY and CDR2 SAAADI. This CDR3 is CASSGYRNYEQYF. The CDR3 coding sequence is TGCGCCAGCAGTGGGTACAGGAACTACGAGCAGTACTTC.

The gene calls are TRBV9 and TRBJ2-3; 8 bases agree with TRBD2. From germline, CDR1 is SGDLS and CDR2 YYNGEE. This CDR3 spans 17 amino acids. Trimming cost V 3 bases and J 4 bases; bases outside gene matches: 13. The CDR3 DNA reads TGTGCCAGCAGCGCAAGCGGGGGAGCGCTTTACTCAGATACGCAGTATTTT. Translating gives CASSASGGALYSDTQYF. Complete variable domain (other parts from reference TRBV9 and TRBJ2-3): DSGVTQTPKHLITATGQRVTLRCSPRSGDLSVYWYQQSLDQGLQFLIQYYNGEERAKGNILERFSAQQFPDLHSELNLSSLELGDSALYFCASSASGGALYSDTQYFGPGTRLTVL.

This chain uses TRBV28 with TRBJ1-2, with D tentatively TRBD1 (5 bases). The CDR3 is 16 amino acids. Germline V CDR1 and CDR2: MDHEN, SYDVKM. Trimming stripped 6 bases from V and 7 bases from J, with 24 bases between. The chain's CDR3 is CASRQLDRGLNLGYTF. The CDR3 DNA follows: TGTGCCAGCAGACAACTCGACAGAGGGCTTAATCTTGGCTACACCTTC.

The chain couples TRBV2 to TRBJ2-3; weak D call: TRBD2 (5 bases). V was cut by 3 bases and J by 3 bases, with 7 bases left in between. CDR1 is SNHLY, CDR2 FYNNEI, per germline. There are 13 residues in the CDR3. The CDR3 reads CASSDGVTDTQYF. In DNA, the CDR3 is TGTGCCAGCAGTGACGGGGTAACAGATACGCAGTATTTT.

V gene TRBV5-1 combines with J gene TRBJ2-5; tentatively, D is TRBD2 (5 bases). The V gene lost 2 bases and the J gene lost 2 bases, with 13 bases spanning the gap. In germline, CDR1 is SGHRS, CDR2 YFSETQ. This CDR3 contains 15 residues. CDR3 sequence: CASSFQTKLQETQYF. Here the CDR3 DNA reads TGCGCCAGCAGCTTTCAGACTAAGCTACAAGAGACCCAGTACTTC.

The chain couples TRBV28 to TRBJ2-3; weak D call: TRBD1 (6 bases). Trimming took off 10 bases at V and 2 bases at J, with 16 bases between the two ends. The CDR3 spans 14 residues. CDR1 is MDHEN, CDR2 SYDVKM, per germline. The CDR3 DNA follows: TGTGCCACAGACAGGCCATTCCCCACAGATACGCAGTATTTT. It translates to CATDRPFPTDTQYF.

CDR3 in DNA: TGCAGTGCTTTCCGCAATGAGCAGTTCTTC. This encodes CSAFRNEQFF. The chain uses TRBV20-1 and TRBJ2-1; D gene uncertain. Germline V gene data show CDR1 as DFQATT and CDR2 as SNEGSKA (reference sequence). V was cut by 5 bases and J by 6 bases, with 5 bases left in between. The CDR3 length is 10 residues.

The chain is built from TRBV12-3 or TRBV12-4 and TRBJ2-5; 9 bases are a match to TRBD2. With 6 bases clipped from V and 5 bases from J, the junction kept 7 bases outside the gene matches. The CDR3 covers 14 residues. The CDR3 coding sequence is TGTGCCAGCAGCACCCTAGCGGGGCGGGAGACCCAGTACTTC. It translates to CASSTLAGRETQYF.

This sequence joins TRBV27 and TRBJ2-5; 8 nucleotides match TRBD1. The end of the DNA aligns better with TRBJ2-7, so the J call may be wrong. Germline values: CDR1 MNHEY, CDR2 SMNVEV (reference sequence). The CDR3 covers 14 residues. This chain's CDR3 is CASSLYTGGYEQYF. As DNA, the CDR3 is TGTGCCAGCAGTTTATATACAGGGGGTTACGAGCAGTACTTC.

The chain employs TRBV20-1 and TRBJ1-2; D might be TRBD1 (5 bases). V lost 0 bases, J lost 1 base, and 15 bases lay in between. The length of the CDR3 is 16 residues. CDR1 is DFQATT, CDR2 SNEGSKA, per germline (reference sequence). As DNA, the CDR3 is TGCAGTGCTAGAGATCCCGGTAGGGGAAGTAACTATGGCTACACCTTC. It codes for CSARDPGRGSNYGYTF.

The chain combines TRBV20-1 with TRBJ2-4; possible D gene TRBD2, 5 bases. CDR1 is DFQATT and CDR2 is SNEGSKA in the germline V gene (reference sequence). The CDR3 loop spans 15 amino acids. The V gene lost 6 bases and the J gene lost 1 base, with 16 bases spanning the gap. DNA for the CDR3: TGCAGTGCGAGGATGGACTCCTACGCCAAAAACATTCAGTACTTC. Translation: CSARMDSYAKNIQYF.